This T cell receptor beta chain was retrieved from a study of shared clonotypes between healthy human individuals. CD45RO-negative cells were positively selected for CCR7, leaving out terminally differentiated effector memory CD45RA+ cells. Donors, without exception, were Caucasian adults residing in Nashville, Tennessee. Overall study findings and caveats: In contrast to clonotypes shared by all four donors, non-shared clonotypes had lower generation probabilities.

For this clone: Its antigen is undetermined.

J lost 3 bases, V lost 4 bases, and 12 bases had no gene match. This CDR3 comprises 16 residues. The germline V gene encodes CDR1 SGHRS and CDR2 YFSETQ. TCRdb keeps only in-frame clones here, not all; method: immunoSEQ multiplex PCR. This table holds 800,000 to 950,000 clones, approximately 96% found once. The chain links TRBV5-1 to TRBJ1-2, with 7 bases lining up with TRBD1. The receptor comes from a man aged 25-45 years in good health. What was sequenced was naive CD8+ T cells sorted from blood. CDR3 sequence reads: CASSMARNTGDYGYTF. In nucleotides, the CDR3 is TGCGCCAGCAGCATGGCACGTAATACAGGGGACTATGGCTACACCTTC.